A selection of T cell receptor beta chains follows, all from one sample in a study of cytomegalovirus exposure and HLA in healthy donors. Generated by immunoSEQ multiplex PCR, the TCRdb table keeps only in-frame clones and is missing some. Among 65,000 to 70,000 clones listed, about 70% were seen once. Specimen: PBMCs. These receptors were taken from a woman aged 30 to 39 in good health and CMV-seronegative. Both conserved end residues are part of each CDR3. A D gene is named only where the DNA matches it firmly. Expanded clones are given a class, and other clones once, few, many or no size at all.

>NA|TRBJ2-7|TRBV7-3|once|15
TGTGCCAGCAGCTTAGGCCTAGGCTCGGGCTACGAGCAGTACTTC
CASSLGLGSGYEQYF
>NA|TRBJ2-2|TRBV9|NA|15
TGTGCCAGCAGCGTAGATCCGGGGTCTGCCGGGGAGCTGTTTTTT
CASSVDPGSAGELFF
>TRBD2|TRBJ2-5|TRBV28|NA|16
TGTGCCAGCAGCCGCGGGACTAGCGGAACCCAAGAGACCCAGTACTTC
CASSRGTSGTQETQYF
>TRBD2|TRBJ2-5|TRBV11-2|once|16
TGTGCCAGCAGCCCCCGGACTAGCGGTCCCCAAGAGACCCAGTACTTC
CASSPRTSGPQETQYF
>NA|TRBJ1-3|TRBV28|NA|17
TGTGCCAGCAGTTTATGGGCAGGGCAGAGCTCTGGAAACACCATATATTTT
CASSLWAGQSSGNTIYF
>TRBD2|TRBJ2-1|TRBV6-6|NA|15
TGTGCCAGCAGTTACTCGCGGGGGGGCTACAATGAGCAGTTCTTC
CASSYSRGGYNEQFF
>NA|TRBJ2-3|TRBV4-1|NA|18
TGCGCCAGCAGCCAAGGGGAATGGGGGCAGGGTGGCACAGATACGCAGTATTTT
CASSQGEWGQGGTDTQYF
>NA|TRBJ1-5|TRBV10-3|once|13
TGTGCCATCGGCGGGGGGGTGAATCAGCCCCAGCATTTT
CAIGGGVNQPQHF
>NA|TRBJ1-2|TRBV5-5|NA|14
TGTGCCAGCAGCTTTCAGGCGATTAACTATGGCTACACCTTC
CASSFQAINYGYTF
>NA|TRBJ1-3|TRBV30|NA|15
TGTGCCTGGAGGGAGGAGACTACCTCTGGAAACACCATATATTTT
CAWREETTSGNTIYF
>NA|TRBJ2-6|TRBV29-1|NA|13
TGCAGCGTTGAAGTTGTCCAGGCCAACGTCCTGACTTTC
CSVEVVQANVLTF
>NA|TRBJ1-6|TRBV18|NA|18
TGTGCCAGCTCACCCGACAGGCTCGGCGAGTCCTATAATTCACCCCTCCACTTT
CASSPDRLGESYNSPLHF
>TRBD1|TRBJ2-1|TRBV27|NA|13
TGTGCCAGCGGGTGGTCGGACAGGGGGAAGCAGTTCTTC
CASGWSDRGKQFF
>TRBD1|TRBJ2-7|TRBV30|NA|12
TGTGCCTGGAGACGACAGGGCTACGAGCAGTACTTC
CAWRRQGYEQYF
>TRBD1|TRBJ1-1|TRBV11-2|NA|15
TGTGCCAGCAGCTTAGGGACAGGAGCGAACACTGAAGCTTTCTTT
CASSLGTGANTEAFF
>NA|TRBJ2-7|TRBV5-1|NA|15
TGCGCCAGCAGCTTGGATAGACAGCCGACCTACGAGCAGTACTTC
CASSLDRQPTYEQYF
>NA|TRBJ1-1|TRBV28|NA|13
TGTGCCAGCAGTTTATATGCGGGCACTGAAGCTTTCTTT
CASSLYAGTEAFF
>TRBD2|TRBJ2-1|TRBV6-6|NA|15
TGTGCCAGCAGTTACTTGGGACTAGCGGGGGGCGAGCAGTTCTTC
CASSYLGLAGGEQFF
>TRBD1|TRBJ1-1|TRBV13|NA|17
TGTGCCAGCAGCTTAGTGTGGGACAGGGCCGTGAACACTGAAGCTTTCTTT
CASSLVWDRAVNTEAFF
>TRBD1|TRBJ1-4|TRBV4-3|large|16
TGCGCCAGCAGCCAAGAGGGGGCAGGGGGAAGTGAAAAACTGTTTTTT
CASSQEGAGGSEKLFF
>NA|TRBJ2-7|TRBV2|NA|13
TGTGCCAGCAGTGGACAAGGCTACGGCGAGCAGTACTTC
CASSGQGYGEQYF
>TRBD1|TRBJ2-7|TRBV6-1|few|12
TGTGCCAGCAGTGCTTACAGGGGCGAGCAGTACTTC
CASSAYRGEQYF
>NA|TRBJ2-5|TRBV2|NA|11
TGTGCCAGCAGTGAATTGCTGGGGGGGTACTTC
CASSELLGGYF
>NA|TRBJ2-1|TRBV9|few|18
TGTGCCAGCAGCGTAGAGACCCGGGGGGCGGGGCCGGGGAATGAGCAGTTCTTC
CASSVETRGAGPGNEQFF
>TRBD2|TRBJ2-3|TRBV6-6|NA|15
TGTGCCAGCAGTTACTCGCGGGGGGGCACAGATACGCAGTATTTT
CASSYSRGGTDTQYF
>TRBD1|TRBJ1-1|TRBV18|NA|15
TGTGCCAGCTCACCAGAAACAGGGGCTAACACTGAAGCTTTCTTT
CASSPETGANTEAFF
>NA|TRBJ1-4|TRBV19|NA|13
TGTGCCAGTACCCCCAGGGGCTTGGAAAAACTGTTTTTT
CASTPRGLEKLFF
>NA|TRBJ2-3|TRBV7-6|NA|13
TGTGCCACCAAGCGGGTTGGCACAGATACGCAGTATTTT
CATKRVGTDTQYF
>NA|TRBJ1-4|TRBV7-2|NA|14
TGTGCCAGCAGCTTGGACAGCGATAATGAAAAACTGTTTTTT
CASSLDSDNEKLFF
>TRBD2|TRBJ2-3|TRBV4-1|NA|18
TGCGCCAGCAGCCAAGTCAATAGCGGGGGGGCAAGTAAAGATACGCAGTATTTT
CASSQVNSGGASKDTQYF
>TRBD2|TRBJ2-2|TRBV2|NA|20
TGTGCCAGCACCGAGAGGGAGGGTAGTAGTGTGCGTTTCCTCGGCGGGGAGCTGTTTTTT
CASTEREGSSVRFLGGELFF
>NA|TRBJ1-1|TRBV2|once|13
TGTGCCAGCAGTGGACAGACGAACACTGAAGCTTTCTTT
CASSGQTNTEAFF
>NA|TRBJ2-7|TRBV11-2|NA|13
TGTGCCAGCAGTCGAGACATGGTCTACGAGCAGTACTTC
CASSRDMVYEQYF
>TRBD1|TRBJ2-7|TRBV7-2|once|15
TGTGCCAGCAGCTTAGTGCCAGGGGGCTTGAGCGAGCAGTACTTC
CASSLVPGGLSEQYF
>TRBD2|TRBJ2-5|TRBV7-2|NA|15
TGTGCCAGCAGCTTAGCTAGCGGGGTAAGAGAGACCCAGTACTTC
CASSLASGVRETQYF
>TRBD1|TRBJ2-7|TRBV4-3|medium-sized|15
TGCGCCAGCAGCCACTCCGGGACAGGGGCCTACGAGCAGTACTTC
CASSHSGTGAYEQYF
>TRBD1|TRBJ2-2|TRBV9|NA|16
TGTGCCAGCAGCGTAGGGGACAGGGGAAGGACCGGGGAGCTGTTTTTT
CASSVGDRGRTGELFF
>NA|TRBJ1-2|TRBV28|few|13
TGTGCCACCGAACAAATGAGAGGGTATGGCTACACCTTC
CATEQMRGYGYTF
>TRBD2|TRBJ2-5|TRBV27|NA|16
TGTGCCAGCAGTCCCCTAGCGGGGGAGAACCAAGAGACCCAGTACTTC
CASSPLAGENQETQYF
>NA|TRBJ1-4|TRBV2|few|15
TGTGCCAGCAGGGAGGACAGAACAACTAATGAAAAACTGTTTTTT
CASREDRTTNEKLFF
>NA|TRBJ1-3|TRBV5-1|NA|13
TGCGCCAGCAGCTCGGGGGCTGGAAACACCATATATTTT
CASSSGAGNTIYF
>NA|TRBJ2-5|TRBV27|NA|15
TGTGCCAGCTCCCCACTTCCCCTGAGGGCAGAGACCCAGTACTTC
CASSPLPLRAETQYF
>TRBD1|TRBJ1-1|TRBV2|few|17
TGTGCCAGCCCCACCGGGACAGGGCTTTTATTTGGCACTGAAGCTTTCTTT
CASPTGTGLLFGTEAFF
>NA|TRBJ2-3|TRBV18|NA|15
TGTGCCAGCTCACCACAGATACAAGGCACAGATACGCAGTATTTT
CASSPQIQGTDTQYF
>TRBD1|TRBJ1-2|TRBV11-2|once|15
TGTGCCAGCAGCTCACAGGGGGCGCTTAAAAATGGCTACACCTTC
CASSSQGALKNGYTF
>NA|TRBJ2-5|TRBV30|few|14
TGTGCCTGGAACCAGGCGGGGACGGGAGAGACCCAGTACTTC
CAWNQAGTGETQYF
>TRBD1|TRBJ2-7|TRBV5-1|NA|14
TGCGCCAGCAGCTTGGGACAGACAGGGATCGAGCAGTACTTC
CASSLGQTGIEQYF
>NA|TRBJ2-7|TRBV30|NA|13
TGTGCCTGGAGTGTAGGGGTCTCCTACGAGCAGTACTTC
CAWSVGVSYEQYF